This TCR beta chain stems from a study of blood T cells in healthy people across ages. CDR1 is WNHNN and CDR2 is SYGVQD in the germline V gene (reference sequence). The CDR3 is 15 amino acids. V was shortened by 8 bases and J by 0 bases, with 13 bases between the two germline ends. The authors ran a second PCR of about 6 to 11 cycles using a sample-barcoded 5' primer and a J-beta primer mix. The template-switch adaptor was a 5' adaptor with 12 random nucleotides. It tagged each cDNA molecule. From the 5' RACE reads, TCRdb called clonotypes with MiXCR, one entry per CDR3 protein. Here the sample spans roughly 800,000 distinct CDR3 sequences, around 24% being singletons. This clonotype was observed a handful of times. The same sample was also used in a study of T cells of mothers and their children. That study reports: Overlap in related mother-child pairs always slightly exceeded unrelated pairs, never significantly. Across the analysis, no persistent microchimeric T cell clones were detected.

Sequenced: blood. This receptor was identified in a boy younger than 18 in good health. This rearrangement joins TRBV10-1 to TRBJ1-4, with D unresolved. CDR3 DNA sequence: TGCGCCAGCGCTGAGAAAACACCAACTAATGAAAAACTGTTTTTT. Protein sequence: CASAEKTPTNEKLFF.